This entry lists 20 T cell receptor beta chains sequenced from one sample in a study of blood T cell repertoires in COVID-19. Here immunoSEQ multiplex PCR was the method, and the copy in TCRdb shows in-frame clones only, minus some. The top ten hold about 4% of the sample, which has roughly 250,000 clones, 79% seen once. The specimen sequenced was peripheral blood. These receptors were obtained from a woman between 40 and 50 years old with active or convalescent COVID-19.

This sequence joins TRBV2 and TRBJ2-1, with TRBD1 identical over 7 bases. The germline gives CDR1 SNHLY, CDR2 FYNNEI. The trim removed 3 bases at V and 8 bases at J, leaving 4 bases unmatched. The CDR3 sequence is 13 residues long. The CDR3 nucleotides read TGTGCCAGCAGTGAGAGGGGGCTGGATGAGCAGTTCTTC. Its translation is CASSERGLDEQFF.

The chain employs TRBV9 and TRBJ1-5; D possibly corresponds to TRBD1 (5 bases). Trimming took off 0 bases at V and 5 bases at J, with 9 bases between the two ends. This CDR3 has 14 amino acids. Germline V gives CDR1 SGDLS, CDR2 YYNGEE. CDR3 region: CASSVEGYDQPQHF. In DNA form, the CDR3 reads TGTGCCAGCAGCGTAGAGGGGTACGATCAGCCCCAGCATTTT.

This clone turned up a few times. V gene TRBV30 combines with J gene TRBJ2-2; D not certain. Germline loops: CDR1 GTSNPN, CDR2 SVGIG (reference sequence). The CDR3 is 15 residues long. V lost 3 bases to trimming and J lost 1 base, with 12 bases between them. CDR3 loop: CAWSGASGNTGELFF. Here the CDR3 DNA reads TGTGCCTGGAGCGGAGCGTCGGGGAACACCGGGGAGCTGTTTTTT.

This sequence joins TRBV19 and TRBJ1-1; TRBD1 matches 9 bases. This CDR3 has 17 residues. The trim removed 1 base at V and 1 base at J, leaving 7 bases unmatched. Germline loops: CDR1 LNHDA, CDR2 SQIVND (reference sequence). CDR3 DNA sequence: TGTGCCAGTAGTATAGTCAGGGCGGGACAGGGGAACACTGAAGCTTTCTTT. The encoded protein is CASSIVRAGQGNTEAFF.

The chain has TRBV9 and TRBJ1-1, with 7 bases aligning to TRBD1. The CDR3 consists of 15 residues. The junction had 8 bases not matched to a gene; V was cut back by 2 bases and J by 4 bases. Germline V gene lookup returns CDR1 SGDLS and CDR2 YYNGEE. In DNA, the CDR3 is TGTGCCAGCAGCGTCACCGACAGGGTAGGCACTGAAGCTTTCTTT. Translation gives CASSVTDRVGTEAFF.

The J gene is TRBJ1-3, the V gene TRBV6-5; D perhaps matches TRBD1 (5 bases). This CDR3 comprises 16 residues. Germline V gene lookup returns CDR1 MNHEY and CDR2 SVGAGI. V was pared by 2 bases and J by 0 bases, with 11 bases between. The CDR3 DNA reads TGTGCCAGCAGTTACGATGGGGGGAACTCTGGAAACACCATATATTTT. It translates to CASSYDGGNSGNTIYF.

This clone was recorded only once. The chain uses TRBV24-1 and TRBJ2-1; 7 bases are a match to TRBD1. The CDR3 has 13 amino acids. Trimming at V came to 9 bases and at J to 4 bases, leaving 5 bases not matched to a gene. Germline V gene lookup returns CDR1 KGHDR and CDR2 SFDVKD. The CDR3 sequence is CATQGESYNEQFF. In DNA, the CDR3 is TGTGCCACCCAGGGGGAATCGTACAATGAGCAGTTCTTC.

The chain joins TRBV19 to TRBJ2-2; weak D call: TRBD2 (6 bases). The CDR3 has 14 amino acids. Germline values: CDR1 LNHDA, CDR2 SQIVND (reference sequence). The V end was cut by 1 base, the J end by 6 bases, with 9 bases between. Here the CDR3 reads CASSIGRRAGELFF. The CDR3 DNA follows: TGTGCCAGTAGTATAGGAAGGAGGGCCGGGGAGCTGTTTTTT.

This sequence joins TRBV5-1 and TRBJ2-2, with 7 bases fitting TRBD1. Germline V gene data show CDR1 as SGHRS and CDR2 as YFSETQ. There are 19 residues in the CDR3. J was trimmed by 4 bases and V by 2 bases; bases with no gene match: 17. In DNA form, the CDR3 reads TGCGCCAGCAGCTTACCATCGAAACCCGGGACAGTCGGCACCGGGGAGCTGTTTTTT. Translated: CASSLPSKPGTVGTGELFF.

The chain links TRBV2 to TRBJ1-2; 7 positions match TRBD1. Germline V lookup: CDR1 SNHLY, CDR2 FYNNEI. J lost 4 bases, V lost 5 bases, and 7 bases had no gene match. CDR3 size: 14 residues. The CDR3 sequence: CASSPRQGVYGYTF. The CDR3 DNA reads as TGTGCCAGCAGTCCTCGACAGGGTGTCTATGGCTACACCTTC. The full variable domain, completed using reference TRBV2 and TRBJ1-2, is EPEVTQTPSHQVTQMGQEVILRCVPISNHLYFYWYRQILGQKVEFLVSFYNNEISEKSEIFDDQFSVERPDGSNFTLKIRSTKLEDSAMYFCASSPRQGVYGYTFGSGTRLTVV.

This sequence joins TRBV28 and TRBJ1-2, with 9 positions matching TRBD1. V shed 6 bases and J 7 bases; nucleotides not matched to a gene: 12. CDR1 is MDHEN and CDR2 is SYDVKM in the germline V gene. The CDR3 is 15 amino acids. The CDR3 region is CASRTATGGAGGYTF. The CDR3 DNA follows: TGTGCCAGCAGAACCGCCACAGGGGGCGCCGGTGGCTACACCTTC.

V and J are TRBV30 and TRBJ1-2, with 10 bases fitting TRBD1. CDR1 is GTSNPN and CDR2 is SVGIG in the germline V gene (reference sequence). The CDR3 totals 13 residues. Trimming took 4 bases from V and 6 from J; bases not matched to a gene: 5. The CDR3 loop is CAWTTGGANGYTF. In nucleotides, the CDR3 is TGTGCCTGGACGACAGGGGGCGCGAATGGCTACACCTTC. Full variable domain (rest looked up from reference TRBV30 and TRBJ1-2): SQTIHQWPATLVQPVGSPLSLECTVEGTSNPNLYWYRQAAGRGLQLLFYSVGIGQISSEVPQNLSASRPQDRQFILSSKKLLLSDSGFYLCAWTTGGANGYTFGSGTRLTVV.

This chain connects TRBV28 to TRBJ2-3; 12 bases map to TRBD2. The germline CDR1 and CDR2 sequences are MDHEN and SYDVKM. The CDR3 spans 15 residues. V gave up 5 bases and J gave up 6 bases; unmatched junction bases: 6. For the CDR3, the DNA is TGTGCCAGCAGTGTGCTAGCGGGGGGGCCTGATACGCAGTATTTT. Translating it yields CASSVLAGGPDTQYF.

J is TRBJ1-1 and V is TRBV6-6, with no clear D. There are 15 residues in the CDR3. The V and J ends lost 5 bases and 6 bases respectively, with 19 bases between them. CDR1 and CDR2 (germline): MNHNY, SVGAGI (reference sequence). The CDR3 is CASSPRGGSIAEAFF. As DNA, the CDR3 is TGTGCCAGCAGTCCTCGGGGAGGTTCAATAGCTGAAGCTTTCTTT.

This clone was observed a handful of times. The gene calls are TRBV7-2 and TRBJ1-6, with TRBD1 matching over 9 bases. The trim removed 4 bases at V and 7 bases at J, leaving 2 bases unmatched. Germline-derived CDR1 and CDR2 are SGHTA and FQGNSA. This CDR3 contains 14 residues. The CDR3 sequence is CASSSGTGNSPLHF. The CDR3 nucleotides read TGTGCCAGCAGCTCCGGGACAGGGAATTCACCCCTCCACTTT.

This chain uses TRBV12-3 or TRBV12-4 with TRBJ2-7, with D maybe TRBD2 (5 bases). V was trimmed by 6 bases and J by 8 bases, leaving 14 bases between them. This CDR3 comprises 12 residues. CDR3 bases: TGTGCCAGCAGCCGAGGGATTTCGCAGCAGTACTTC. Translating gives CASSRGISQQYF.

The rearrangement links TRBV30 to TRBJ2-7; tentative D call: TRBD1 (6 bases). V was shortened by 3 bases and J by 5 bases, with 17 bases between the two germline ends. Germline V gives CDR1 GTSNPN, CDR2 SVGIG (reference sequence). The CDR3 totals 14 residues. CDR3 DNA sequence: TGTGCCTGGAGGAATAGGGGGTCGACGAACGAGCAGTACGTC. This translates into CAWRNRGSTNEQYV.

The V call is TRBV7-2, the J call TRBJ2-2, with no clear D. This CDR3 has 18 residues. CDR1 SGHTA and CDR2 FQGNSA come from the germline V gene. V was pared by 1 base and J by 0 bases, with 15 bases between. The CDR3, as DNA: TGTGCCAGCAGCTTAGTCCAGGCAGGCCCCGCGAACACCGGGGAGCTGTTTTTT. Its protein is CASSLVQAGPANTGELFF.

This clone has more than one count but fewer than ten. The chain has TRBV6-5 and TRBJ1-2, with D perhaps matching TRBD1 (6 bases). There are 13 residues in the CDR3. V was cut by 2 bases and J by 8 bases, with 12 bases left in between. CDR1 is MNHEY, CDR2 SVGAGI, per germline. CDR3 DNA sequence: TGTGCCAGCAGTTACAAGGGGGAGTCCGGCTACACCTTC. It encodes CASSYKGESGYTF.

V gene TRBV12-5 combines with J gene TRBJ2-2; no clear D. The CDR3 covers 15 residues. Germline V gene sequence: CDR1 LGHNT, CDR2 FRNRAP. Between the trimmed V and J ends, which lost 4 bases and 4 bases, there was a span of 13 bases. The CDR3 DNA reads TGTGCTAGTGGTTCCCCGGCCCTAGGCACCGGGGAGCTGTTTTTT. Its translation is CASGSPALGTGELFF.